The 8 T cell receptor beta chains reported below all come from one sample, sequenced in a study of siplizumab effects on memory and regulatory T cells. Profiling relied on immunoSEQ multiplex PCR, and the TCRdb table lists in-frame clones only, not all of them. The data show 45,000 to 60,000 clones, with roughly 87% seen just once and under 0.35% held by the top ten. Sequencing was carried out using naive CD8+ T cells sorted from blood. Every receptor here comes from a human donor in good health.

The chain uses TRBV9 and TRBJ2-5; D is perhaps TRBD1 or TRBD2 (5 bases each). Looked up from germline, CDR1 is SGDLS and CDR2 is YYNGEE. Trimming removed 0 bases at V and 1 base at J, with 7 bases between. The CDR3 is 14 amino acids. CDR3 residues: CASSVEGPQETQYF. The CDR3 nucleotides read TGTGCCAGCAGCGTAGAGGGACCCCAAGAGACCCAGTACTTC.

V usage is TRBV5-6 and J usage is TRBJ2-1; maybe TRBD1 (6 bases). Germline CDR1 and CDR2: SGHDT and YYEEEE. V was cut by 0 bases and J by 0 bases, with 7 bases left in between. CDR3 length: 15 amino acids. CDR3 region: CASSLEDSSYNEQFF. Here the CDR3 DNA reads TGTGCCAGCAGCTTGGAGGACAGCTCCTACAATGAGCAGTTCTTC.

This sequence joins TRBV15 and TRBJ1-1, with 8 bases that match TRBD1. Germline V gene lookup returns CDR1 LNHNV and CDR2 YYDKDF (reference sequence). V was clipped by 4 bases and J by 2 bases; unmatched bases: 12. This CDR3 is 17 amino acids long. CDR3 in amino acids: CATSTLWQGATNTEAFF. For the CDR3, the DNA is TGTGCCACCAGCACCCTGTGGCAGGGGGCTACAAACACTGAAGCTTTCTTT.

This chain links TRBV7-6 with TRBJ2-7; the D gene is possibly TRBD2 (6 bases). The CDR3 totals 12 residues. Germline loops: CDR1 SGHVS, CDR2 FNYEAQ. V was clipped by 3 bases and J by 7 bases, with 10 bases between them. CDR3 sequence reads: CASSFGGGEQYF. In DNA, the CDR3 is TGTGCCAGCAGCTTTGGGGGAGGAGAGCAGTACTTC.

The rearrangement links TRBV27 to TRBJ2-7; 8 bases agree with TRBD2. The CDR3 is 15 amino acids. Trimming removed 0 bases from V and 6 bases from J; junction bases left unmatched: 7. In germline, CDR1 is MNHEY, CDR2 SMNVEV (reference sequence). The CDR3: CASSLSAGGPSEQYF. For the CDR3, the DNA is TGTGCCAGCAGTTTATCGGCGGGGGGCCCTTCCGAGCAGTACTTC.

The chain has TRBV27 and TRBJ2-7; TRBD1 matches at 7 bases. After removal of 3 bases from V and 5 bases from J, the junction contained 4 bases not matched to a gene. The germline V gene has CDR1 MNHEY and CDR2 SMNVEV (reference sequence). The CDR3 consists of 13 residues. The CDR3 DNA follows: TGTGCCAGCAGTTTGGGACAGAACGACGAGCAGTACTTC. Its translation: CASSLGQNDEQYF.

CDR3 amino acids: CASSPPGVQETQYF. The CDR3 DNA reads TGTGCCAGCAGCCCGCCCGGGGTCCAAGAGACCCAGTACTTC. This rearrangement joins TRBV9 to TRBJ2-5; TRBD2 is a possible D gene (5 bases). Trimming cost V 4 bases and J 1 base, with 11 bases left between them. The V gene's germline CDR1 is SGDLS and CDR2 YYNGEE. CDR3 length equals 14 residues.

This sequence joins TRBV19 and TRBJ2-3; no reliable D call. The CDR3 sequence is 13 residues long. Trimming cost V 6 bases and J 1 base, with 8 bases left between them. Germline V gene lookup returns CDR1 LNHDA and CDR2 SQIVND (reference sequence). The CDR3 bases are TGTGCCAGTAGCCCATGGGGCACAGATACGCAGTATTTT. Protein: CASSPWGTDTQYF.